This entry concerns a single T cell receptor (beta chain). The antigen remains unidentified. This specimen belongs to a study of cytomegalovirus exposure and HLA in healthy donors. Study conclusions and caveats: According to an earlier analysis, most TCR beta V segments yielded productive rearrangements about 87% or about 30% of the time. Common viral pathogens seemed, in a later analysis, to connect with several of the most significant clusters. Analyzed later, most CMV-associated TCR beta chains appeared HLA-restricted.

Primers included in the PCR were 60 Vbeta and 13 Jbeta primers. The method was immunoSEQ multiplex PCR; TCRdb's version includes in-frame clones alone and lacks a portion of them. The data show around 130,000 clones, roughly 78% seen once. The CDR3 consists of 16 residues. Trimming cost V 5 bases and J 1 base; bases outside gene matches: 7. CDR1 is MRHNA, CDR2 SNTAGT, per germline. The receptor was derived from a male donor in good health and CMV-seronegative. Sample: PBMCs. The V and J genes are TRBV6-4 and TRBJ2-2, with 7 bases lining up with TRBD1. In DNA form, the CDR3 reads TGTGCCAGCAGTAGTTCCGGGACAGAGAACACCGGGGAGCTGTTTTTT. Its translation is CASSSSGTENTGELFF.